The following is a TCR beta chain sequence with its context. Its antigen is currently unknown. TRB cDNA was prepared as libraries by UMI-labeled 5' RACE. TCRdb derives one entry per CDR3 protein from the 5' RACE reads, leaving out DNA. The sample table sets out 6,000 to 8,500 distinct CDR3 sequences. This CDR3 is 15 amino acids long. Looked up from germline, CDR1 is MNHEY and CDR2 is SMNVEV (reference sequence). This record comes from a study of CXCR3-negative and CXCR3-positive naive CD8 T cells. Findings of the study overall: Against CXCR3-negative naive cells, CXCR3-positive naive cells showed more hydrophobic TRB CDR3s.

The rearrangement uses TRBV27 and TRBJ2-5. The sequence was collected from a human donor in good health. Some clones in this sample may be carry-over from other donors' samples. The sample was naive CXCR3+ CD8+ T cells from blood. Subset in this sample: CD45RO-CCR7+CD27+CD95- naive CD8+ T cells expressing CXCR3 (TNR3+). The CDR3 region is CASSLTPGRQETQYF.